This entry lists 15 T cell receptor beta chains sequenced from one sample in a study of T cells in Graves' hyperthyroidism and ophthalmopathy. Amplified regions were TCR beta CDR3 sequences from RNA transcripts. When the TCR CDR3 underwent first-round RT-PCR, the HTBI primer set was used. TCRdb itself ran the multiplex PCR reads through MiXCR, one entry per CDR3 protein. The sample contains 600,000 to 650,000 distinct CDR3 sequences, around 16% of which appear only once. The specimen sequenced was blood. The receptors shown here come from a woman aged 30 to 39 with Graves' hyperthyroidism.

V gene TRBV18 combines with J gene TRBJ1-4; D is unresolved. V was clipped by 1 base and J by 5 bases, with 8 bases between them. The germline gives CDR1 KGHSH, CDR2 LQKENI. The CDR3 is 14 residues long. CDR3 region: CASSPLSGNEKLFF. CDR3 sequence (DNA): TGTGCCAGCTCACCACTTTCGGGGAATGAAAAACTGTTTTTT. Looking up the rest from reference TRBV18 and TRBJ1-4 gives the full variable domain: NAGVMQNPRHLVRRRGQEARLRCSPMKGHSHVYWYRQLPEEGLKFMVYLQKENIIDESGMPKERFSAEFPKEGPSILRIQQVVRGDSAAYFCASSPLSGNEKLFFGSGTQLSVL.

The chain couples TRBV6-2 or TRBV6-3 to TRBJ2-1, with D hard to call. In germline, CDR1 is MNHEY, CDR2 SVGEGT. Trimming took off 8 bases at V and 7 bases at J, with 12 bases between the two ends. The CDR3 has 12 residues. CDR3 loop: CASAPIGNEQFF. For the CDR3, the DNA is TGTGCCAGCGCCCCAATCGGGAATGAGCAGTTCTTC.

This clonotype appeared many times. CDR3 region: CASSHGLSEQYF. The CDR3 DNA is TGTGCCAGCAGTCATGGGCTCAGCGAGCAGTACTTC. The V and J genes are TRBV28 and TRBJ2-7; D is ambiguous. This CDR3 spans 12 amino acids. Trimming removed 5 bases at V and 6 bases at J, with 11 bases between. Germline CDR1 reads MDHEN; CDR2 reads SYDVKM. The full variable domain, with the rest looked up from reference TRBV28 and TRBJ2-7, is DVKVTQSSRYLVKRTGEKVFLECVQDMDHENMFWYRQDPGLGLRLIYFSYDVKMKEKGDIPEGYSVSREKKERFSLILESASTNQTSMYLCASSHGLSEQYFGPGTRLTVT.

The chain uses TRBV29-1 and TRBJ2-1; 7 bases are shared with TRBD1. J was trimmed by 5 bases and V by 8 bases; bases with no gene match: 6. Germline assignment: CDR1 SQVTM and CDR2 ANQGSEA. The CDR3 is made up of 12 amino acids. This CDR3 is CSLPGQDNEQFF. Written as DNA, the CDR3 is TGCAGCCTACCTGGACAGGACAATGAGCAGTTCTTC.

This chain connects TRBV7-2 to TRBJ2-5; D is perhaps TRBD1 (6 bases). Looked up from germline, CDR1 is SGHTA and CDR2 is FQGNSA. Trimming removed 3 bases at V and 2 bases at J, with 10 bases between. The CDR3 covers 14 residues. For the CDR3, the DNA is TGTGCCAGCAGCTTTCGACAGGTGCAAGAGACCCAGTACTTC. Protein product: CASSFRQVQETQYF.

This clonotype showed up many times. J is TRBJ2-1 and V is TRBV10-3, with TRBD1 matching 12 bases. V lost 3 bases, J lost 8 bases, and 5 bases stayed unmatched. Looked up from germline, CDR1 is ENHRY and CDR2 is SYGVKD. The CDR3 is 15 amino acids. CDR3 coding DNA: TGTGCCATCAGTGACTCGGGACAGGGGGCCGATGAGCAGTTCTTC. Its protein product is CAISDSGQGADEQFF.

V is TRBV6-5 and J is TRBJ2-3; 7 nucleotides match TRBD1. This CDR3 comprises 16 residues. Germline V gives CDR1 MNHEY, CDR2 SVGAGI. J lost 3 bases, V lost 2 bases, and 8 bases had no gene match. CDR3 DNA sequence: TGTGCCAGCAGTTACCGACAGGGAAAGAGGACAGATACGCAGTATTTT. This translates into CASSYRQGKRTDTQYF.

This clonotype was detected many times. The genes are TRBV12-3 or TRBV12-4 and TRBJ1-2; a possible D gene is TRBD1 (5 bases). V lost 5 bases, J lost 4 bases, and 17 bases lay in between. CDR3 length: 15 residues. DNA for the CDR3: TGTGCCAGCAGTCCATCGGGACTGATAGTCTATGGCTACACCTTC. This translates into CASSPSGLIVYGYTF.

Remarks on this clonotype: A much larger clone sits a single nucleotide away, making a read error possible. Since no conserved phenylalanine or tryptophan closes the CDR3, a read error is the likely cause. This chain uses TRBV11-3 with TRBJ2-5; 9 bases are a match to TRBD1. This CDR3 comprises 15 residues. Germline loops: CDR1 SGHNT, CDR2 YENEEA. V gave up 5 bases and J gave up 5 bases; unmatched junction bases: 9. CDR3 bases: TGTGCCAGCAGCCGGGGACAGGGAAGAGGGGAGACCCAGTACTCC. Translating it yields CASSRGQGRGETQYS.

This clonotype was picked up many times. The J gene is TRBJ1-1, the V gene TRBV28; D perhaps matches TRBD1 (5 bases). Trimming took 5 bases from V and 4 from J, leaving 17 bases between them. Germline CDR1 is MDHEN and CDR2 is SYDVKM. The length of the CDR3 is 15 residues. CDR3 loop: CASSPHTGTVTEAFF. The CDR3 coding sequence is TGTGCCAGCAGTCCTCACACCGGGACGGTCACTGAAGCTTTCTTT.

This clonotype was detected a few times. The chain joins TRBV7-8 to TRBJ2-7, with TRBD1 identical over 7 bases. V was clipped by 5 bases and J by 2 bases; unmatched bases: 12. The CDR3 length is 16 residues. The V gene's germline CDR1 is SGHVS and CDR2 FQNEAQ. CDR3 bases: TGTGCCAGCAGCATAAGACAGGGTCTAACCACCTACGAGCAGTACTTC. Amino acids: CASSIRQGLTTYEQYF. The full variable domain, completed using reference TRBV7-8 and TRBJ2-7, is GAGVSQSPRYKVAKRGQDVALRCDPISGHVSLFWYQQALGQGPEFLTYFQNEAQLDKSGLPSDRFFAERPEGSVSTLKIQRTQQEDSAVYLCASSIRQGLTTYEQYFGPGTRLTVT.

The J gene is TRBJ1-1, the V gene TRBV15, with 8 bases matching TRBD1. Trimming cost V 5 bases and J 0 bases; bases outside gene matches: 5. CDR3 length equals 15 residues. Germline V gene sequence: CDR1 LNHNV, CDR2 YYDKDF (reference sequence). CDR3 sequence (DNA): TGTGCCACCAGCGCAGACAGGGGTATGAACACTGAAGCTTTCTTT. The encoded protein is CATSADRGMNTEAFF.

This clonotype was found a few times. The rearrangement joins TRBV29-1 to TRBJ2-7, with 10 bases identical to TRBD1. Germline assignment: CDR1 SQVTM and CDR2 ANQGSEA. CDR3 length: 15 amino acids. V lost 3 bases to trimming and J lost 2 bases; unmatched junction nucleotides: 7. Written as DNA, the CDR3 is TGCAGCGTTGAGGGGGGGACAGGGGACCCCTACGAGCAGTACTTC. Protein: CSVEGGTGDPYEQYF.

J is TRBJ1-1 and V is TRBV19; D is perhaps TRBD1 (5 bases). Germline values: CDR1 LNHDA, CDR2 SQIVND (reference sequence). The V end lost 5 bases, the J end lost 7 bases, and 17 bases lay between the germline ends. This CDR3 contains 14 residues. CDR3 sequence: CASSRQFPSNEAFF. Here the CDR3 DNA reads TGTGCCAGTAGTCGACAGTTCCCCTCTAATGAAGCTTTCTTT.

There are many counts of this clonotype. CDR3 in DNA: TGTGCCAGCAGCCCATTAAAGGGCGGGAGGCTCGATGAGCAGTTCTTC. Protein: CASSPLKGGRLDEQFF. The chain couples TRBV12-3 or TRBV12-4 to TRBJ2-1, with 8 bases that match TRBD2. Trimming at V came to 6 bases and at J to 8 bases, leaving 15 bases not matched to a gene. The CDR3 totals 16 residues.